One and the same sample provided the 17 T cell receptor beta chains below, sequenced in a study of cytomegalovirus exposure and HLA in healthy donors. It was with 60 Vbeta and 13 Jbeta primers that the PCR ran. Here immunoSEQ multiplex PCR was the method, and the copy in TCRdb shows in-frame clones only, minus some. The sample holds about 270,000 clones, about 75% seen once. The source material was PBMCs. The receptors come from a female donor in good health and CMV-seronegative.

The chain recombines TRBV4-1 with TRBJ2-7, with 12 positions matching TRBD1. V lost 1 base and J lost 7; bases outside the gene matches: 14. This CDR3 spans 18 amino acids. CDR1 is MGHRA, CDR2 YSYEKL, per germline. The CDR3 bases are TGCGCCAGCAGCCAAGGGCGCCCGGGACAGGGGGCGCAGGTTGAGCAGTACTTC. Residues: CASSQGRPGQGAQVEQYF.

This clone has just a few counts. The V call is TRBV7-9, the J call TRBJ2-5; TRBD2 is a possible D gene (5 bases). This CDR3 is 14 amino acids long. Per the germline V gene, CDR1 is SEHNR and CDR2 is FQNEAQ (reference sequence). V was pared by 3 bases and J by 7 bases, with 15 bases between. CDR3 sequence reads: CASSFSSEEGTQYF. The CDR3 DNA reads TGTGCCAGCAGCTTTAGTTCCGAAGAGGGGACCCAGTACTTC.

CDR3 nucleotides: TGTGCCACTTTAGAATTTGGGACAGGCCTCTCCTACGAGCAGTACTTC. This encodes CATLEFGTGLSYEQYF. This chain uses TRBV10-3 with TRBJ2-7, with 8 positions matching TRBD1. The CDR3 consists of 16 residues. The V segment lost 10 bases and the J segment 0 bases; nucleotides outside the gene matches: 14. CDR1 and CDR2 from the germline V gene are ENHRY and SYGVKD.

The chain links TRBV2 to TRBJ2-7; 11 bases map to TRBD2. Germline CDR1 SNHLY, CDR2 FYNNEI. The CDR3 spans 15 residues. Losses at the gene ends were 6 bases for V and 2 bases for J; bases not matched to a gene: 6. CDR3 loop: CASREGLAVTYEQYF. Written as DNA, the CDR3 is TGTGCCAGCAGAGAGGGACTAGCGGTTACCTACGAGCAGTACTTC.

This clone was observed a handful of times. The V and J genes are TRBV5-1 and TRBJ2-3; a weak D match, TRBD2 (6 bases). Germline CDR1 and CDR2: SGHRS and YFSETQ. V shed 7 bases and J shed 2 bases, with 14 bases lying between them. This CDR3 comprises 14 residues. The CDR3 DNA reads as TGCGCCAGCCGCCCCGCGGGGCACACAGATACGCAGTATTTT. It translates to CASRPAGHTDTQYF.

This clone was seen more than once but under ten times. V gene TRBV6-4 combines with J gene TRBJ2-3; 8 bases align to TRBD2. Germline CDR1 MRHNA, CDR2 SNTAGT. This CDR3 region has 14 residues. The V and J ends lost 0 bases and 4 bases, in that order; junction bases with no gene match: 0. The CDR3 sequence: CASSDSSGADTQYF. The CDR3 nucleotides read TGTGCCAGCAGTGACTCTAGCGGGGCAGATACGCAGTATTTT.

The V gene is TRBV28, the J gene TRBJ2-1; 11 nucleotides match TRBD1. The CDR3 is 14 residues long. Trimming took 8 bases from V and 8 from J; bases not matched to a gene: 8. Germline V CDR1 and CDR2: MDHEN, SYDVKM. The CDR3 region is CASRGDRGADEQFF. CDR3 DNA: TGTGCCAGCCGCGGGGACAGGGGGGCGGATGAGCAGTTCTTC.

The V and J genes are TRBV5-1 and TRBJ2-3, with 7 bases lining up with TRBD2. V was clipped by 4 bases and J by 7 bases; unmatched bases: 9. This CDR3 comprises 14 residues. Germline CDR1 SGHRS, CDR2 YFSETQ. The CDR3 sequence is CASSPGGEGYTQYF. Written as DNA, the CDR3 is TGCGCCAGCAGCCCCGGAGGGGAGGGCTATACGCAGTATTTT.

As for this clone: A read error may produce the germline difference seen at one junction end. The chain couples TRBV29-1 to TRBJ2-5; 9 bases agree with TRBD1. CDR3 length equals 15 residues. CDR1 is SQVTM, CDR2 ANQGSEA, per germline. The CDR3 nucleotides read TGCAGCGTTCAAGAAGTGGGACAGGGAAAAGAGACCCAGTACTTC. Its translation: CSVQEVGQGKETQYF.

CDR3 residues: CASSPKTSLHPYEQYF. CDR3 coding DNA: TGTGCCAGCAGCCCAAAAACTAGTCTCCACCCCTACGAGCAGTACTTC. The genes are TRBV7-9 and TRBJ2-7; D is possibly TRBD2 (5 bases). V was shortened by 5 bases and J by 2 bases, with 19 bases between the two germline ends. The CDR3 is 16 residues long. Germline values: CDR1 SEHNR, CDR2 FQNEAQ (reference sequence).

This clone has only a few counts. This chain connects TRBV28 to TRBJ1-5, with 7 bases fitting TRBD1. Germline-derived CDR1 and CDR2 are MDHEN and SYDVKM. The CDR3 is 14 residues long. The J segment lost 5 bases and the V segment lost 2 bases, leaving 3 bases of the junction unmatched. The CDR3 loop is CASSLSQGDQPQHF. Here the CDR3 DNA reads TGTGCCAGCAGTTTAAGTCAGGGGGATCAGCCCCAGCATTTT.

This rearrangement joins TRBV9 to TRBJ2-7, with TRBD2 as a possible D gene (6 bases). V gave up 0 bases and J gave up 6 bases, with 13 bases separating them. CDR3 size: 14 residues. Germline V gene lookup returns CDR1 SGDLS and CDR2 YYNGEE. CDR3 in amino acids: CASSVDPTGVEQYF. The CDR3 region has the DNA TGTGCCAGCAGCGTAGACCCAACGGGGGTCGAGCAGTACTTC.

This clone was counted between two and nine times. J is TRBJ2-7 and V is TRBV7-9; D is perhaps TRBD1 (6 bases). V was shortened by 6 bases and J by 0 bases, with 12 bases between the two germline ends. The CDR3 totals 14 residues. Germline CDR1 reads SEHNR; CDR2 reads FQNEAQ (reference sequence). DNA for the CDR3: TGTGCCAGCAGAGGGGGACAACCCTCCTACGAGCAGTACTTC. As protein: CASRGGQPSYEQYF.

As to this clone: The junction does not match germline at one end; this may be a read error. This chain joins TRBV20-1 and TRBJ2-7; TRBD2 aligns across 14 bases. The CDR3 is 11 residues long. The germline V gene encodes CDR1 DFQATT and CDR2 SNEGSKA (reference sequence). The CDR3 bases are TGCACGGGACTAGCGGGAGTGGAGCGGTACTTC. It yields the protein CTGLAGVERYF.

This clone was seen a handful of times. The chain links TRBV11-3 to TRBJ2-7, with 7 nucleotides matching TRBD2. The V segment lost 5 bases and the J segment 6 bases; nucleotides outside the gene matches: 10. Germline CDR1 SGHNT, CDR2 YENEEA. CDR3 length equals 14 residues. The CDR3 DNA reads TGTGCCAGCAGCCCACGGGCGGGAGCACTCGAGCAGTACTTC. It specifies CASSPRAGALEQYF.

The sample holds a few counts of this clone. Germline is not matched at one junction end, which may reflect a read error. The CDR3 loop reads CASTLGGTILNYGYTF. The CDR3 DNA sequence: TGTGCCAGCACCTTAGGGGGGACAATCCTCAACTATGGCTACACCTTC. This rearrangement joins TRBV7-2 to TRBJ1-2, with D possibly TRBD1 on 6 matching bases. The V gene's germline CDR1 is SGHTA and CDR2 FQGNSA. This CDR3 is 16 amino acids long.

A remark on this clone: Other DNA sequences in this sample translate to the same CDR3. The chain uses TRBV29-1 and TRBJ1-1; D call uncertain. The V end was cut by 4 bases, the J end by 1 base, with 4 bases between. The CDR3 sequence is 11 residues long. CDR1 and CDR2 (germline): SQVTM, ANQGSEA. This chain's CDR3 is CSVGQNTEAFF. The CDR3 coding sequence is TGCAGCGTTGGACAGAACACTGAAGCTTTCTTT.